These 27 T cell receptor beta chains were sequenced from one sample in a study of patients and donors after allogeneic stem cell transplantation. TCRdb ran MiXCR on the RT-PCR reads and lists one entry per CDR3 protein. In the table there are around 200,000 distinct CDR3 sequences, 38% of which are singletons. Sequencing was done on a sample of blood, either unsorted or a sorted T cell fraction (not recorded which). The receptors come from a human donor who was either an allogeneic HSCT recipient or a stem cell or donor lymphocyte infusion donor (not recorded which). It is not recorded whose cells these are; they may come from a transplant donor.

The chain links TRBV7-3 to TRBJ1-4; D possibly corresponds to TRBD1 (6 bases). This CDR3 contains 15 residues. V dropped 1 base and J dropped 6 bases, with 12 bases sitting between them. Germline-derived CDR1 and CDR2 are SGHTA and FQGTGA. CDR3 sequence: CASSLSGTRDEKLFF. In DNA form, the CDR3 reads TGTGCCAGCAGCTTAAGCGGGACAAGAGATGAAAAACTGTTTTTT.

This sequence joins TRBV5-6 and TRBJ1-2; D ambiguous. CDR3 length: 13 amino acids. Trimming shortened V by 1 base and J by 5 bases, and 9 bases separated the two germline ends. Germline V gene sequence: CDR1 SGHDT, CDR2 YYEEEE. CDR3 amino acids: CASSLRRTYGYTF. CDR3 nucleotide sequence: TGTGCCAGCAGCTTGCGAAGGACTTATGGCTACACCTTC. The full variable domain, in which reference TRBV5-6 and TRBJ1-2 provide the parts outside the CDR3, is DAGVTQSPTHLIKTRGQQVTLRCSPKSGHDTVSWYQQALGQGPQFIFQYYEEEERQRGNFPDRFSGHQFPNYSSELNVNALLLGDSALYLCASSLRRTYGYTFGSGTRLTVV.

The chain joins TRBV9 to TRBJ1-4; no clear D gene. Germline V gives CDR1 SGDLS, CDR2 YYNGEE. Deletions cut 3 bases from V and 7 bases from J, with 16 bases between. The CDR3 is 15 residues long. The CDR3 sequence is CASSAHSSLGEKLFF. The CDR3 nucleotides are TGTGCCAGCAGCGCACACAGCTCTCTCGGTGAAAAACTGTTTTTT.

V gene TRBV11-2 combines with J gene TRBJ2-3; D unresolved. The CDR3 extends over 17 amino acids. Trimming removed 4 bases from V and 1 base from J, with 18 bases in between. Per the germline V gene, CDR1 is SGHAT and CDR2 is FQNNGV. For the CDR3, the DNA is TGTGCCAGCAGCTCGGCGGATTCTTGGTACGGCACAGATACGCAGTATTTT. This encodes CASSSADSWYGTDTQYF.

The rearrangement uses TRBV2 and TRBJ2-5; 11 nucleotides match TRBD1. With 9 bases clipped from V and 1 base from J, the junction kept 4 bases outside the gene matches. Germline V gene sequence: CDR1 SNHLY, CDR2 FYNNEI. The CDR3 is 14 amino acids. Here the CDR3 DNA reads TGTGCCAGTAGGACAGGGGGCCTCCAAGAGACCCAGTACTTC. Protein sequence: CASRTGGLQETQYF.

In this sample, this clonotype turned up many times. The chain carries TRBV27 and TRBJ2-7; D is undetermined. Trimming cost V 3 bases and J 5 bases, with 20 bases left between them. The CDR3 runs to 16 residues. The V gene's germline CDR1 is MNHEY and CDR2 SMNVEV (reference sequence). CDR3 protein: CASSLTGGRPLHEQYF. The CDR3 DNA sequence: TGTGCCAGCAGTTTGACGGGTGGCAGGCCCCTCCACGAGCAGTACTTC.

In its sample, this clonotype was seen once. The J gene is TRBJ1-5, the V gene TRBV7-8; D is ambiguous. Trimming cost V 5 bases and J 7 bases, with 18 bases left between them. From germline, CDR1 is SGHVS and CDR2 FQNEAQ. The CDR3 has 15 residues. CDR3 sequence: CASSAMGDRAQPQHF. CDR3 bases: TGTGCCAGCAGCGCCATGGGTGACCGGGCACAGCCCCAGCATTTT.

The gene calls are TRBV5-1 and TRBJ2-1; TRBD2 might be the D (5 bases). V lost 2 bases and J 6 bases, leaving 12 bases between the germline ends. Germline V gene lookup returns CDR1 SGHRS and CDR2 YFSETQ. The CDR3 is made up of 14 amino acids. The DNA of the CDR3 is TGCGCCAGCAGCTTCGGGATACCTTCCAATGAGCAGTTCTTC. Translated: CASSFGIPSNEQFF.

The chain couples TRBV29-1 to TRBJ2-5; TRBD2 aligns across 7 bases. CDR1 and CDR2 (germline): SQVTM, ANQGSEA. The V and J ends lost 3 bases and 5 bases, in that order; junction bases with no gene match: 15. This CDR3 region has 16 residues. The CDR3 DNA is TGCAGCGTTGAGGAGCGGGGACTACTGTCAAGGGAGACCCAGTACTTC. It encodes CSVEERGLLSRETQYF.

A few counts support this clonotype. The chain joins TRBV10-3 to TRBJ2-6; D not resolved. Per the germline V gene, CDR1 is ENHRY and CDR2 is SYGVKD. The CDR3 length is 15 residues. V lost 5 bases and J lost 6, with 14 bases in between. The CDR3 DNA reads TGTGCCATCAGTTCGACCCTGGCGGAGGCCAACGTCCTGACTTTC. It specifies CAISSTLAEANVLTF.

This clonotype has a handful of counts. CDR3 nucleotide sequence: TGTGCCAGCAGCCCCCAGGGGGCCAGTGTCGATACGCAGTATTTT. Encoded protein: CASSPQGASVDTQYF. The chain joins TRBV11-2 to TRBJ2-3, with 8 bases fitting TRBD1. Germline V CDR1 and CDR2: SGHAT, FQNNGV. Losses at the gene ends were 5 bases for V and 6 bases for J; bases not matched to a gene: 10. The CDR3 contains 15 residues. The variable domain in full, with the rest retrieved from reference TRBV11-2 and TRBJ2-3, is EAGVAQSPRYKIIEKRQSVAFWCNPISGHATLYWYQQILGQGPKLLIQFQNNGVVDDSQLPKDRFSAERLKGVDSTLKIQPAKLEDSAVYLCASSPQGASVDTQYFGPGTRLTVL.

The CDR3 reads CASSFGRLSGANVLTF. CDR3 coding DNA: TGTGCCAGCAGCTTTGGCAGGCTCTCTGGGGCCAACGTCCTGACTTTC. The genes are TRBV11-2 and TRBJ2-6, with no clear D. Looked up from germline, CDR1 is SGHAT and CDR2 is FQNNGV. This CDR3 is 16 amino acids long. V was cut by 3 bases and J by 0 bases, with 9 bases left in between.

The CDR3 DNA sequence: TGTGCCAGCAGCCAACGGGCTGAAGCTTTCTTT. Amino acid sequence: CASSQRAEAFF. The gene calls are TRBV3-1 and TRBJ1-1; D gene ambiguous. Germline V lookup: CDR1 LGHDT, CDR2 YNNKEL (reference sequence). This CDR3 has 11 amino acids. Trimming cost V 2 bases and J 6 bases, with 4 bases left between them.

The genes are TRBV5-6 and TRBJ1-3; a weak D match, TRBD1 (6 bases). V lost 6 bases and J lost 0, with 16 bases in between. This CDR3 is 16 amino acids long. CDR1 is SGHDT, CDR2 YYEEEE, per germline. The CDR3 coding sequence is TGTGCCAGCAATCGGACAGATCGGGGCTCTGGAAACACCATATATTTT. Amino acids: CASNRTDRGSGNTIYF.

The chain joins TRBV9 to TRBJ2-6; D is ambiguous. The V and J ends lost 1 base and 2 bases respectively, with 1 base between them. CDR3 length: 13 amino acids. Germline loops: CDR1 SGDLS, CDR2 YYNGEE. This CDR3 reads CASSVTGANVLTF. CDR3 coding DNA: TGTGCCAGCAGCGTAACTGGGGCCAACGTCCTGACTTTC.

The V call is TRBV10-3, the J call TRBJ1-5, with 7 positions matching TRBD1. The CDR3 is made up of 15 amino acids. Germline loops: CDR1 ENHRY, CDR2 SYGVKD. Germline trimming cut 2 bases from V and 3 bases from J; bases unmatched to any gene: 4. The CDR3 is CAISEGGQLNQPQHF. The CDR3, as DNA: TGTGCCATCAGTGAGGGGGGACAGCTCAATCAGCCCCAGCATTTT.

The CDR3 DNA reads as TGTGCCACCAGTGGGTCTCACGAAGGTGAAGCTTTCTTT. Residues: CATSGSHEGEAFF. V is TRBV24-1 and J is TRBJ1-1, with D unresolved. V was trimmed by 5 bases and J by 7 bases, leaving 13 bases between them. The germline V gene encodes CDR1 KGHDR and CDR2 SFDVKD. The CDR3 consists of 13 residues.

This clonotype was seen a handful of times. The CDR3 is CASSHRLPSPSYGYTF. The CDR3 DNA reads TGTGCCAGCAGCCACCGTCTTCCATCGCCTAGCTATGGCTACACCTTC. The chain links TRBV5-6 to TRBJ1-2; D is unclear. The germline V gene has CDR1 SGHDT and CDR2 YYEEEE. This CDR3 has 16 amino acids. Between the trimmed V and J ends, which lost 4 bases and 4 bases, there was a span of 20 bases.

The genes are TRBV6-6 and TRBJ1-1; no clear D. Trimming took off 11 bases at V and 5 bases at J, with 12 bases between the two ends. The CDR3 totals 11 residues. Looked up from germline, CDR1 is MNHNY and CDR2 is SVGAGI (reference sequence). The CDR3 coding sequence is TGTGCCGTTATAATGGGGACTGAAGCTTTCTTT. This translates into CAVIMGTEAFF.

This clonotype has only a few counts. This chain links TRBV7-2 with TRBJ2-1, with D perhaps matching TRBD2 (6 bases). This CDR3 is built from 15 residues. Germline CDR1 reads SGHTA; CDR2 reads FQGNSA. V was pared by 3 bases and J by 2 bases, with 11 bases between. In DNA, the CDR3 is TGTGCCAGCAGCTTCCGGGACTCCCCCTACAATGAGCAGTTCTTC. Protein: CASSFRDSPYNEQFF.

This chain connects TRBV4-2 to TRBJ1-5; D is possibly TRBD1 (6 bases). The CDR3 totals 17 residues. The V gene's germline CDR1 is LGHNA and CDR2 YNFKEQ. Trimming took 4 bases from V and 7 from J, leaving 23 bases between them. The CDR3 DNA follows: TGTGCCAGCAGCCCCCGCCCTACAGGGAGGGTAAGGCAGCCCCAGCATTTT. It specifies CASSPRPTGRVRQPQHF.

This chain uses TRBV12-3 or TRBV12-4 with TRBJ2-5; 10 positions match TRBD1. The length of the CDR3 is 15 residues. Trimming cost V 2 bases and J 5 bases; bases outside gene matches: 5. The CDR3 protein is CASSLQGQGVETQYF. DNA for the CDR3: TGTGCCAGCAGTTTACAAGGACAGGGGGTTGAGACCCAGTACTTC.

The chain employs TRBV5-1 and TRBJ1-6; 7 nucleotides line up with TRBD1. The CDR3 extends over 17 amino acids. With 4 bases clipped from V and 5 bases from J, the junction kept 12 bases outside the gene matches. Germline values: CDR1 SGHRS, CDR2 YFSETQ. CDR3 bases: TGCGCCAGCAGCCTGAACGACAGGGTCGGAAATAATTCACCCCTCCACTTT. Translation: CASSLNDRVGNNSPLHF. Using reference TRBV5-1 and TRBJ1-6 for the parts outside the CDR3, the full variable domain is KAGVTQTPRYLIKTRGQQVTLSCSPISGHRSVSWYQQTPGQGLQFLFEYFSETQRNKGNFPGRFSGRQFSNSRSEMNVSTLELGDSALYLCASSLNDRVGNNSPLHFGNGTRLTVT.

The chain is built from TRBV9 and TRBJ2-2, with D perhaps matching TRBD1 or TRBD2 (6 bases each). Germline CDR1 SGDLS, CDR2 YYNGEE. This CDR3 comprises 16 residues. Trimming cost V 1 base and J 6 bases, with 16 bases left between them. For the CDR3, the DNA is TGTGCCAGCAGCGTAAGGGGGGATGGGTCTCCCGGGGAGCTGTTTTTT. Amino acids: CASSVRGDGSPGELFF. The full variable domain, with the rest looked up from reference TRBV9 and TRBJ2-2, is DSGVTQTPKHLITATGQRVTLRCSPRSGDLSVYWYQQSLDQGLQFLIQYYNGEERAKGNILERFSAQQFPDLHSELNLSSLELGDSALYFCASSVRGDGSPGELFFGEGSRLTVL.

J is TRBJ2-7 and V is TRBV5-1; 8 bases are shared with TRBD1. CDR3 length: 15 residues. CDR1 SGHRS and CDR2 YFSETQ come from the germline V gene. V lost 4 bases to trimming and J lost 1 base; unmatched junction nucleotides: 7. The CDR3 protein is CASSDRTGTSYEQYF. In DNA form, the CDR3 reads TGCGCCAGCAGCGACAGGACAGGGACTTCCTACGAGCAGTACTTC.

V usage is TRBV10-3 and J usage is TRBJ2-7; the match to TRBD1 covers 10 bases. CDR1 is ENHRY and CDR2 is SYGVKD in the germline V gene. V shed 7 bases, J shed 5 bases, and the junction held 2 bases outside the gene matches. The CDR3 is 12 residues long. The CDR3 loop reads CAITGQGHEQYF. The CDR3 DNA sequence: TGTGCCATCACGGGACAGGGGCACGAGCAGTACTTC.

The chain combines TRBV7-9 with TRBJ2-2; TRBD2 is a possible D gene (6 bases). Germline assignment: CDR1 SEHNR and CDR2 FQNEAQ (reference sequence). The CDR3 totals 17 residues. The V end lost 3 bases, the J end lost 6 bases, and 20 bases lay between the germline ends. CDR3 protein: CASSFPSVGDPAGELFF. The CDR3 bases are TGTGCCAGCAGCTTCCCTAGCGTTGGAGATCCCGCCGGGGAGCTGTTTTTT.